This T cell receptor beta chain was obtained from a study of blood T cell repertoires in COVID-19. Study details: The analysed material was cDNA or gDNA that came from T cells, B-cell-depleted T cells, or PBMCs.

Repertoires were generated with immunoSEQ multiplex PCR, while TCRdb's copy carries only in-frame clones and drops some. The sample consists of about 220,000 clones, roughly 90% of them appearing once. Germline-derived CDR1 and CDR2 are MGHRA and YSYEKL. The CDR3 has 13 amino acids. The V end lost 0 bases, the J end lost 8 bases, and 10 bases lay between the germline ends. The TCR was taken from a woman aged 40 to 50 with acute COVID-19. This rearrangement joins TRBV4-1 to TRBJ1-2, with a weak D call TRBD1 (6 bases). The sequenced sample consisted of PBMCs or T cells enriched from blood (not recorded which). The CDR3, as DNA: TGCGCCAGCAGCCAAGAATGGGGGCTCGGCTACACCTTC. Translated: CASSQEWGLGYTF.